The following is a TCR beta chain sequence with its context. Antigen: not known. The table came from immunoSEQ multiplex PCR; TCRdb's copy has only in-frame clones and leaves some out. The sample holds around 150,000 clones, approximately 94% seen once. The sample comes from a study of T cell responses to AZD1222 COVID-19 vaccine. Study-level points and caveats: Every sample of the repertoires postdated the peak T cell response. Donors, mostly white British, included more females; clonal diversity was possibly underestimated. Baseline testing showed seropositivity in only six or seven AZD1222 recipients.

Germline V gene lookup returns CDR1 MNHEY and CDR2 SMNVEV (reference sequence). The CDR3 sequence is 12 residues long. With 5 bases removed from V and 6 bases from J, the gap between germline ends came to 8 bases. The receptor was isolated from an adult in good health. The chain couples TRBV27 to TRBJ2-1, with D possibly TRBD2 on 6 matching bases. Specimen: peripheral blood, collected on day 0 of AZD1222 vaccination. The CDR3 DNA reads as TGTGCCAGCAGTCAGACTAGCAATGAGCAGTTCTTC. Translating it yields CASSQTSNEQFF.